A single sample gave rise to the 25 T cell receptor beta chains below, sequenced in a study of radiation and T cells in renal cell carcinoma. This sample's treatment: treatment-naive control, cytoreductive nephrectomy. Sequencing used immunoSEQ multiplex PCR; TCRdb keeps in-frame clones, though not all of them. The data show over 12,000 clones, approximately 65% seen once. The sequencing here drew on tumor tissue, taken from a patient whose treatment was nephrectomy without radiotherapy. Receptors originate from a man between 60 and 70 years old with renal cell carcinoma.

CDR3 sequence reads: CASSLAVTAGKSYEQYF. The CDR3 bases are TGCGCCAGCAGCTTGGCGGTCACGGCGGGAAAGTCCTACGAGCAGTACTTC. The V and J genes are TRBV5-1 and TRBJ2-7; D perhaps matches TRBD2 (6 bases). This CDR3 has 17 amino acids. Germline V gene lookup returns CDR1 SGHRS and CDR2 YFSETQ. The V gene lost 0 bases and the J gene lost 1 base, with 17 bases spanning the gap.

This sequence joins TRBV5-3 and TRBJ1-1; 8 positions agree with TRBD1. TRBV5-3 is labeled an ORF, and its function is uncertain. The V and J ends lost 8 bases and 8 bases, in that order; junction bases with no gene match: 17. CDR3 length: 15 residues. Written as DNA, the CDR3 is TGTGCCAGGCCCCTTCCGGCAGCAGGGGGCATGGAAGCTTTCTTT. It yields the protein CARPLPAAGGMEAFF.

The CDR3 reads CAIQTVQAKNIQYF. CDR3 sequence (DNA): TGTGCCATCCAGACAGTCCAAGCCAAAAACATTCAGTACTTC. This chain connects TRBV28 to TRBJ2-4; maybe TRBD1 (5 bases). The CDR3 totals 14 residues. Trimming removed 10 bases at V and 0 bases at J, with 13 bases between. CDR1 and CDR2 from the germline V gene are MDHEN and SYDVKM.

The gene calls are TRBV29-1 and TRBJ2-7; D is unclear. Trimming pared 6 bases from V and 0 bases from J, leaving 15 bases between. This CDR3 comprises 14 residues. In germline, CDR1 is SQVTM, CDR2 ANQGSEA. In DNA, the CDR3 is TGCAGCGTCCGAACGGCACAAAGCTCCTACGAGCAGTACTTC. Its translation: CSVRTAQSSYEQYF.

The chain uses TRBV5-1 and TRBJ2-7, with TRBD1 as a possible D gene (6 bases). V was cut by 0 bases and J by 3 bases, with 10 bases left in between. CDR1 is SGHRS, CDR2 YFSETQ, per germline. The CDR3 runs 14 residues. CDR3 loop: CASSLGQDIYEQYF. The CDR3 DNA reads TGCGCCAGCAGCTTGGGACAGGACATCTACGAGCAGTACTTC. Variable domain in full (rest from reference TRBV5-1 and TRBJ2-7): KAGVTQTPRYLIKTRGQQVTLSCSPISGHRSVSWYQQTPGQGLQFLFEYFSETQRNKGNFPGRFSGRQFSNSRSEMNVSTLELGDSALYLCASSLGQDIYEQYFGPGTRLTVT.

J is TRBJ1-5 and V is TRBV15; D is unresolved. The CDR3 sequence is 13 residues long. Germline CDR1 reads LNHNV; CDR2 reads YYDKDF (reference sequence). Trimming removed 1 base from V and 5 bases from J, with 6 bases in between. The CDR3 loop is CATSRAGDQPQHF. CDR3 sequence (DNA): TGTGCCACCAGCAGAGCTGGCGATCAGCCCCAGCATTTT. The whole variable domain, filled in from reference TRBV15 and TRBJ1-5, reads DAMVIQNPRYQVTQFGKPVTLSCSQTLNHNVMYWYQQKSSQAPKLLFHYYDKDFNNEADTPDNFQSRRPNTSFCFLDIRSPGLGDTAMYLCATSRAGDQPQHFGDGTRLSIL.

The chain recombines TRBV5-1 with TRBJ2-1; 7 nucleotides agree with TRBD1. Germline V lookup: CDR1 SGHRS, CDR2 YFSETQ. This CDR3 is built from 15 residues. After removal of 1 base from V and 2 bases from J, the junction contained 3 bases not matched to a gene. The chain's CDR3 is CASSLLQGPYNEQFF. The CDR3 DNA sequence: TGCGCCAGCAGCTTGTTACAGGGGCCCTACAATGAGCAGTTCTTC.

This clone is medium-sized. The chain carries TRBV5-6 and TRBJ1-3; 7 bases are shared with TRBD1. The V gene's germline CDR1 is SGHDT and CDR2 YYEEEE. The CDR3 covers 15 residues. Trimming took 4 bases from V and 0 from J; bases not matched to a gene: 4. CDR3 region: CASSGQATSGNTIYF. CDR3 in DNA: TGTGCCAGCAGCGGACAGGCGACCTCTGGAAACACCATATATTTT.

In its sample, this clone was seen once. V is TRBV5-5 and J is TRBJ1-2; TRBD1 matches at 10 bases. Unmatched junction bases numbered 17, after V lost 4 bases and J lost 8 bases. From germline, CDR1 is SGHKS and CDR2 YYEKEE (reference sequence). The CDR3 runs 17 residues. CDR3 residues: CASSPFLPGQGSGGYTF. As DNA, the CDR3 is TGTGCCAGCAGCCCCTTCCTCCCGGGACAGGGGTCAGGAGGCTACACCTTC.

The CDR3 loop reads CASSPNRGQETQYF. In nucleotides, the CDR3 is TGTGCCAGCAGCCCGAACAGGGGGCAAGAGACCCAGTACTTC. The chain is built from TRBV7-8 and TRBJ2-5; 8 bases are a match to TRBD1. The CDR3 totals 14 residues. The V gene end was trimmed by 5 bases and the J gene end by 2 bases; junction bases not matched to a gene: 4. CDR1 SGHVS and CDR2 FQNEAQ come from the germline V gene.

CDR3 DNA: TGCGCCAGCAACCCTGGGACAGGGTGGAGTAGGGACACTGAAGCTTTCTTT. This gives the protein CASNPGTGWSRDTEAFF. The gene calls are TRBV5-1 and TRBJ1-1; 9 nucleotides agree with TRBD1. Germline CDR1 SGHRS, CDR2 YFSETQ. The J segment lost 3 bases and the V segment lost 6 bases, leaving 15 bases of the junction unmatched. The CDR3 covers 17 residues.

This chain uses TRBV28 with TRBJ2-7; no clear D. V was cut by 3 bases and J by 5 bases, with 5 bases left in between. CDR3 length equals 11 residues. In germline, CDR1 is MDHEN, CDR2 SYDVKM. The CDR3, as DNA: TGTGCCAGCAGTTTTTACCACGAGCAGTACTTC. It codes for CASSFYHEQYF.

This clone was counted between two and nine times. J is TRBJ1-1 and V is TRBV7-9; D is uncertain. The CDR3 length is 11 residues. The V and J ends lost 1 base and 14 bases respectively, with 11 bases between them. Germline V CDR1 and CDR2: SEHNR, FQNEAQ (reference sequence). CDR3 in amino acids: CASSLDRRSFF. The CDR3 DNA sequence: TGTGCCAGCAGCTTAGACCGAAGATCATTCTTT. The full variable domain, in which reference TRBV7-9 and TRBJ1-1 provide the parts outside the CDR3, is DTGVSQNPRHKITKRGQNVTFRCDPISEHNRLYWYRQTLGQGPEFLTYFQNEAQLEKSRLLSDRFSAERPKGSFSTLEIQRTEQGDSAMYLCASSLDRRSFFGQGTRLTVV.

The chain couples TRBV11-1 to TRBJ2-4; the D is unclear. From germline, CDR1 is SGHAT and CDR2 FQDESV (reference sequence). The V end was cut by 2 bases, the J end by 5 bases, with 13 bases between. This CDR3 has 15 residues. CDR3 in amino acids: CASSLQSGRENIQYF. Here the CDR3 DNA reads TGTGCCAGCAGCTTACAATCGGGTAGGGAAAACATTCAGTACTTC. Filled out from reference TRBV11-1 and TRBJ2-4, the complete variable domain reads EAEVAQSPRYKITEKSQAVAFWCDPISGHATLYWYRQILGQGPELLVQFQDESVVDDSQLPKDRFSAERLKGVDSTLKIQPAELGDSAMYLCASSLQSGRENIQYFGAGTRLSVL.

The count of this clone is one. V is TRBV7-3 and J is TRBJ2-2, with no clear D. CDR3 length: 14 residues. From germline, CDR1 is SGHTA and CDR2 FQGTGA. V gave up 1 base and J gave up 1 base, with 4 bases separating them. The CDR3 DNA sequence: TGTGCCAGCAGCTTAAGTTGGAACACCGGGGAGCTGTTTTTT. This codes for CASSLSWNTGELFF.

This clone showed up just a few times. This chain connects TRBV7-2 to TRBJ1-1; possibly TRBD1 for D (5 bases). The CDR3 runs to 15 residues. Trimming removed 6 bases at V and 1 base at J, with 15 bases between. Germline V CDR1 and CDR2: SGHTA, FQGNSA. The CDR3: CASSQGRVKNTEAFF. In DNA form, the CDR3 reads TGTGCCAGCAGTCAGGGACGAGTGAAGAACACTGAAGCTTTCTTT.

The rearrangement links TRBV2 to TRBJ2-3; TRBD2 agrees at 9 bases. The CDR3 runs 14 residues. Germline CDR1 is SNHLY and CDR2 is FYNNEI. Trimming removed 8 bases from V and 9 bases from J; junction bases left unmatched: 12. In nucleotides, the CDR3 is TGTGCCAGCCGGAGCCTTAATAGCGGGAGCACGCAGTATTTT. This gives the protein CASRSLNSGSTQYF. The variable domain in full, with the rest retrieved from reference TRBV2 and TRBJ2-3, is EPEVTQTPSHQVTQMGQEVILRCVPISNHLYFYWYRQILGQKVEFLVSFYNNEISEKSEIFDDQFSVERPDGSNFTLKIRSTKLEDSAMYFCASRSLNSGSTQYFGPGTRLTVL.

As for this clone: The same CDR3 also results from other DNA sequences found in this sample. The gene calls are TRBV27 and TRBJ1-2, with 9 nucleotides matching TRBD1. Germline V lookup: CDR1 MNHEY, CDR2 SMNVEV (reference sequence). V lost 5 bases and J lost 6; bases outside the gene matches: 4. The CDR3 length is 13 residues. CDR3 in DNA: TGTGCCAGCAGTCTCAGACAGGGGGATGGCTACACCTTC. Protein sequence: CASSLRQGDGYTF.

This rearrangement joins TRBV28 to TRBJ2-5; a weak D match, TRBD2 (5 bases). V was trimmed by 4 bases and J by 5 bases, leaving 14 bases between them. Germline V lookup: CDR1 MDHEN, CDR2 SYDVKM. This CDR3 comprises 14 residues. CDR3 region: CASSSTSETETQYF. The CDR3, as DNA: TGTGCCAGCAGTTCAACTAGTGAGACGGAGACCCAGTACTTC.

This clone was detected a few times. The V gene is TRBV4-3, the J gene TRBJ2-7; TRBD2 might be the D (6 bases). The CDR3 totals 15 residues. Germline CDR1 is LGHNA and CDR2 is YSLEER. Trimming cost V 1 base and J 5 bases, with 15 bases left between them. CDR3 loop: CASSQGVEGTHEQYF. CDR3 nucleotides: TGCGCCAGCAGCCAAGGAGTGGAGGGAACCCACGAGCAGTACTTC.

This clone is medium-sized. This chain joins TRBV28 and TRBJ1-5; 8 bases match TRBD1. J lost 3 bases, V lost 5 bases, and 6 bases had no gene match. This CDR3 spans 15 amino acids. Germline-derived CDR1 and CDR2 are MDHEN and SYDVKM. The CDR3 is CASSDRGETNQPQHF. CDR3 sequence (DNA): TGTGCCAGCAGTGACAGGGGTGAGACCAATCAGCCCCAGCATTTT. The variable domain in full, with the rest retrieved from reference TRBV28 and TRBJ1-5, is DVKVTQSSRYLVKRTGEKVFLECVQDMDHENMFWYRQDPGLGLRLIYFSYDVKMKEKGDIPEGYSVSREKKERFSLILESASTNQTSMYLCASSDRGETNQPQHFGDGTRLSIL.

V usage is TRBV27 and J usage is TRBJ2-3; tentative D call: TRBD2 (5 bases). Between the trimmed V and J ends, which lost 6 bases and 2 bases, there was a span of 12 bases. Germline CDR1 reads MNHEY; CDR2 reads SMNVEV (reference sequence). The CDR3 runs to 14 residues. The CDR3 DNA reads as TGTGCCAGCAGCTCCCGGGGTTTCACAGATACGCAGTATTTT. Protein: CASSSRGFTDTQYF.

The V and J genes are TRBV28 and TRBJ2-1; D is tentatively TRBD1 or TRBD2 (5 bases each). CDR1 MDHEN and CDR2 SYDVKM come from the germline V gene. Trimming pared 8 bases from V and 10 bases from J, leaving 15 bases between. The length of the CDR3 is 12 residues. The CDR3 DNA follows: TGTGCCAGCTTACTCCCGGGGACGGAGCAGTTCTTC. Translated, it gives CASLLPGTEQFF.

V usage is TRBV28 and J usage is TRBJ1-5; possibly TRBD1 for D (5 bases). The V end lost 8 bases, the J end lost 4 bases, and 21 bases lay between the germline ends. This CDR3 is built from 16 residues. Germline CDR1 MDHEN, CDR2 SYDVKM. In DNA, the CDR3 is TGTGCCAGCCATAGTGCGGGCAGGGAACCTAATCAGCCCCAGCATTTT. It codes for CASHSAGREPNQPQHF.

This rearrangement joins TRBV4-2 to TRBJ1-5; 7 nucleotides align to TRBD1. J gave up 1 base and V 3 bases, and 3 bases lay outside the gene matches. Looked up from germline, CDR1 is LGHNA and CDR2 is YNFKEQ. CDR3 length: 15 amino acids. The CDR3 loop is CASSQMDRSNQPQHF. The CDR3 DNA follows: TGTGCCAGCAGCCAGATGGACAGGAGCAATCAGCCCCAGCATTTT.